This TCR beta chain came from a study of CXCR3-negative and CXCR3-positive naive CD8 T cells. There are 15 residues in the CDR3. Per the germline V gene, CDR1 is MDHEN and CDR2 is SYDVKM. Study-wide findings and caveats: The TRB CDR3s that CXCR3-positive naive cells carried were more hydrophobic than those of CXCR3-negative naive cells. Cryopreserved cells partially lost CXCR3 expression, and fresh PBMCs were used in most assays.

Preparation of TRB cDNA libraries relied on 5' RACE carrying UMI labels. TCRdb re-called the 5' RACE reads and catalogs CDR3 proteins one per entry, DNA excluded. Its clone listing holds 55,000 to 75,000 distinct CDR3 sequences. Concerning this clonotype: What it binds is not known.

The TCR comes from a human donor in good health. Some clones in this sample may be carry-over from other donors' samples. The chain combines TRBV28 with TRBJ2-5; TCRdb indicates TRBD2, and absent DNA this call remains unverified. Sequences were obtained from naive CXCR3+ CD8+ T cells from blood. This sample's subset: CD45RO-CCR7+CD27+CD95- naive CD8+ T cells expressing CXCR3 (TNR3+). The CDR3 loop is CASMKWRGDQETQYF.